This T cell receptor beta chain is from a study of blood T cell repertoires in COVID-19. This CDR3 is built from 13 residues. Trimming removed 3 bases from V and 4 bases from J, with 7 bases in between. Germline V gene lookup returns CDR1 MDHEN and CDR2 SYDVKM. In the original processing: Reference gene primer amplification gave nucleated cell count estimates. Profiling relied on immunoSEQ multiplex PCR, and the TCRdb table lists in-frame clones only, not all of them. The V and J calls and clone size come from that table; D and trimming were worked out from the DNA. The table records approximately 200,000 clones, about 84% of them present only once.

The specimen sequenced was PBMCs or T cells enriched from blood (not recorded which). The chain uses TRBV28 and TRBJ1-5; D uncertain. This clonotype was obtained from a woman in her twenties or thirties who had recovered from COVID-19. DNA of the CDR3: TGTGCCAGCAGTTTCGTCCGGAATCAGCCCCAGCATTTT. Its translation: CASSFVRNQPQHF.